The clone carrying this TCR beta chain was detected only once. CDR1 is LGHNA and CDR2 is YSLEER in the germline V gene. With 2 bases removed from V and 2 bases from J, the gap between germline ends came to 16 bases. The CDR3 is 17 amino acids. A case of COVID-19 had been met by exposed participants within 2 weeks before study entry. The data were taken from a study of blood T cell repertoires in COVID-19. About the study: The United States, Italy and Spain were the sources of the acute and convalescent COVID-19 samples.

This table comes from immunoSEQ multiplex PCR, and its TCRdb copy is limited to in-frame clones, with some not included. The sample lists 250,000 or so clones; 88% were seen once. The sequenced material came from PBMCs or T cells enriched from blood (not recorded which). The receptor was isolated from a woman between 35 and 50 years old who had been exposed to COVID-19. The J gene is TRBJ2-4, the V gene TRBV4-3, with D perhaps TRBD1 (6 bases). CDR3 in amino acids: CASSQTLYRESKNIQYF. In DNA form, the CDR3 reads TGCGCCAGCAGCCAAACATTGTACAGGGAGTCCAAAAACATTCAGTACTTC.